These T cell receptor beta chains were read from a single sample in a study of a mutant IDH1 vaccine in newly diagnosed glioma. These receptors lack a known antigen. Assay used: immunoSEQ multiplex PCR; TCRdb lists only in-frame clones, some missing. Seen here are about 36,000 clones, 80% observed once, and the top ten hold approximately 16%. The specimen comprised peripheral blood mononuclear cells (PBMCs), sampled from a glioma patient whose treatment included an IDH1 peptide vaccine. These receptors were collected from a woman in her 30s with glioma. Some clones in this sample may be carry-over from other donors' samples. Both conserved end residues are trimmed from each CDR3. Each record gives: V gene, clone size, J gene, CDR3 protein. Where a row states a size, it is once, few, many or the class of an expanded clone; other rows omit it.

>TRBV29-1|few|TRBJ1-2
SVGQGNGGYT
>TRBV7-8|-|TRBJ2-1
ASSLRTNEQF
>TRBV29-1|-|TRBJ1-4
SVEGGGTNEKLF
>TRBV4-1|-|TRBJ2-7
ASSHQDSSSYEQY
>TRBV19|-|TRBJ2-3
ASSTPGSVYTQY
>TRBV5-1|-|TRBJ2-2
ASRDRVRHRAGELF
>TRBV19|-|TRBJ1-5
ASSIPGQGISNQPQH
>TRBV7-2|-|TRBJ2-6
ASSLGDSGANVLT
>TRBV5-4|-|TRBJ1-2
ASSRGDRSYGYT
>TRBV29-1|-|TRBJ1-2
SVGTGVDYGYT
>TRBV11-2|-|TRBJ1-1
ASSPRVAANTEAF
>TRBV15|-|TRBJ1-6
ATSRAPGREAYSPLH
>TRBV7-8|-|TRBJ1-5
ASSQEAYQPQH
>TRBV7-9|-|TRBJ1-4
ASSRDSTGLF
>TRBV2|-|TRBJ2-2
AVRGAGGDTGELF
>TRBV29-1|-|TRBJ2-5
SVKGIQETQY
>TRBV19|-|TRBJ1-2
ASSSTGPIGYT
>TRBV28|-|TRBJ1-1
ASSIYRELTGGPF
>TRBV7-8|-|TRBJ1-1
ASSLNPRNTETF
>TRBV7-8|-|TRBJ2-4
ASSYQASFRGGVDKNIQY
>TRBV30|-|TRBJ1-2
AWSVGQTFSYGYT
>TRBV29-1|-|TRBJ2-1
SATDSGTSGYNEQF
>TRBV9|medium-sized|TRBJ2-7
ASRGAYEQY
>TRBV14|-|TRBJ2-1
ASSLGQLEF
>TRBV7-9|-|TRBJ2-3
ASSYRGGSTDTQY
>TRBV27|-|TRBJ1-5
ASRRTGLRTGGYSNQPQH
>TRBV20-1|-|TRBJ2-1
SSLGNEQF